These T cell receptor beta chains were read from a single sample in a study of beta chain features in type 1 diabetes. Some clones are missing from TCRdb's copy, which holds only in-frame ones; the method was immunoSEQ multiplex PCR. Among about 360,000 clones, roughly 13% were seen once, and the ten largest hold 0.017%. Sequences were obtained from naive CD4+ T cells from blood. These receptors were obtained from a man between 18 and 29 years old in good health. The CDR3 runs from the conserved cysteine through the conserved F or W. A D gene is named only where the DNA matches it firmly. Clone size appears in some rows only: once, few, many, or a class for an expanded clone.

V gene	clone size	J gene	D gene	CDR3 DNA	CDR3 protein
TRBV15	NA	TRBJ2-3	NA	TGTGCCACCAGCAGACTATCCGGGGGAGATACGCAGTATTTT	CATSRLSGGDTQYF
TRBV6-1	few	TRBJ1-1	TRBD1	TGTGCCAGCAGCCGGGACAGGGGGCTTAGTGAAGCTTTCTTT	CASSRDRGLSEAFF
TRBV28	once	TRBJ1-5	TRBD1	TGTGCCAGCGCTCGGGACAGGAGCAATCAGCCCCAGCATTTT	CASARDRSNQPQHF
TRBV30	NA	TRBJ1-6	NA	TGTGCCTGGAGTGGGACTGTAAGCTCCTATAATTCACCCCTCCACTTT	CAWSGTVSSYNSPLHF
TRBV7-2	few	TRBJ2-1	NA	TGTGCCAGCAGCTTAGGAGGGAGGTTAACCTACAATGAGCAGTTCTTC	CASSLGGRLTYNEQFF
TRBV18	NA	TRBJ1-2	TRBD1	TGTGCCAGCTCACCGGGACAGGGTCCTCGGGGCTACACCTTC	CASSPGQGPRGYTF
TRBV7-9	NA	TRBJ1-5	TRBD1	TGTGCCAGCAGCTTATGGCAGGGGGCGGATAGCAATCAGCCCCAGCATTTT	CASSLWQGADSNQPQHF
TRBV28	NA	TRBJ1-1	TRBD1	TGTGCCAGCAGTTCCCGGAGACAGGGGCCTAACACTGAAGCTTTCTTT	CASSSRRQGPNTEAFF
TRBV25-1	few	TRBJ2-7	NA	TGTGCCAGCAGTGACAGATTGGGCAGTCGGCACGAGCAGTACTTC	CASSDRLGSRHEQYF
TRBV7-3	NA	TRBJ2-5	TRBD2	TGTGCCAGCAGCCCCCGGACTAGCGGGCCTTCGGAGCAGTACTTC	CASSPRTSGPSEQYF
TRBV7-2	NA	TRBJ1-5	TRBD1	TGTGCCAGCAGCTTAGTGTGGGACAGGGGGCTCCATCAGCCCCAGCATTTT	CASSLVWDRGLHQPQHF
TRBV28	NA	TRBJ2-1	TRBD2	TGTGCCAGCAGCGGGGTAGCGGGAGGTCTTGGGAACGCCTACAATGAGCAGTTCTTC	CASSGVAGGLGNAYNEQFF
TRBV30	NA	TRBJ1-1	NA	TGTGCCTGGAGTGATCGCACTGAAGCTTTCTTT	CAWSDRTEAFF
TRBV28	NA	TRBJ2-3	TRBD2	TGTGCCAGCAGTTTAGCGGGAGGGAACACAGATACGCAGTATTTT	CASSLAGGNTDTQYF
TRBV4-2	NA	TRBJ1-4	NA	TGTGCCAGCAGCCAAGATTTCATACAGGGTAAAGCCATTGATGAAAAACTGTTTTTT	CASSQDFIQGKAIDEKLFF
TRBV11-2	few	TRBJ2-1	TRBD2	TGTGCCAGCAGCTTACAAACGGGACTAGGATACAATGAGCAGTTCTTC	CASSLQTGLGYNEQFF
TRBV18	NA	TRBJ2-7	TRBD1	TGTGCCAGCTCACCACCCCCCGGACAGGGGGCACGGGAGCAGTACTTC	CASSPPPGQGAREQYF
TRBV25-1	few	TRBJ2-5	NA	TGTGCCAGCAGTTACGGACTACTGCAAGAGACCCAGTACTTC	CASSYGLLQETQYF
TRBV30	few	TRBJ1-2	NA	TGTGCCTGGAGTGACGGCTATGGCTACACCTTC	CAWSDGYGYTF
TRBV6-5	few	TRBJ2-7	TRBD2	TGTGCCAGCAGTCCCCGGGAGGCCTACGAGCAGTACTTC	CASSPREAYEQYF
TRBV7-2	few	TRBJ2-3	TRBD2	TGTGCCAGCAGCTCGGGCGGGAGGAGCACAGATACGCAGTATTTT	CASSSGGRSTDTQYF
TRBV7-3	NA	TRBJ2-1	NA	TGTGCCAGCAGCTTAAGGGGGGGCCATTACAATGAGCAGTTCTTC	CASSLRGGHYNEQFF
TRBV13	NA	TRBJ1-4	NA	TGTGCCAGCAGCGCCCCAGGGTTCGAAAAACTGTTTTTT	CASSAPGFEKLFF
TRBV30	NA	TRBJ1-4	NA	TGTGCCGGCAGCCCCGGACAGCTTAATGAAAAACTGTTTTTT	CAGSPGQLNEKLFF
TRBV19	NA	TRBJ2-5	NA	TGTGCCAGTAGTATCGGACAGAAAGAGACCCAGTACTTC	CASSIGQKETQYF
TRBV18	NA	TRBJ1-1	TRBD1	TGTGCCAGCTCACTCAGGACAGGGACCGAGGGCACTGAAGCTTTCTTT	CASSLRTGTEGTEAFF
TRBV30	NA	TRBJ1-6	TRBD1	TGTGCCTGGAGTCCCGGGACAGGGGACAATTCACCCCTCCACTTT	CAWSPGTGDNSPLHF
TRBV5-8	once	TRBJ2-3	TRBD2	TGTGCCAGCAGGACGGGGGGGATAGATACGCAGTATTTT	CASRTGGIDTQYF
TRBV6-4	NA	TRBJ2-6	TRBD1	TGTGCCAGCAGCGCACAGGGGAGCTCTGGGGCCAACGTCCTGACTTTC	CASSAQGSSGANVLTF
TRBV14	NA	TRBJ2-3	NA	TGTGCCAGCAGTTACACAGATACGCAGTATTTT	CASSYTDTQYF
TRBV29-1	NA	TRBJ2-7	NA	TGCAGCGTTGTTGGGCGAAGCAACTACGAGCAGTACTTC	CSVVGRSNYEQYF
TRBV18	few	TRBJ1-6	NA	TGTGCCAGCTCACCACCGGCCCAGGGAGGTTCACCCCTCCACTTT	CASSPPAQGGSPLHF
TRBV7-7	few	TRBJ2-2	NA	TGTGCTAGCAGCCCCACAGGGAGCACCGGGGAGCTGTTTTTT	CASSPTGSTGELFF
TRBV7-2	NA	TRBJ2-7	NA	TGTGCCAGCAGCCCCTCCGGGATCCCCTACGAGCAGTACTTC	CASSPSGIPYEQYF
TRBV7-2	NA	TRBJ2-5	TRBD2	TGTGCCAGCAGCGCAGCGGGGGGCCAAGAGACCCAGTACTTC	CASSAAGGQETQYF
TRBV18	NA	TRBJ2-1	TRBD1	TGTGCCAGCTCACCAGGACAGGGGGCTGGTGAGCAGTTCTTC	CASSPGQGAGEQFF
TRBV5-4	NA	TRBJ2-4	TRBD1	TGTGCCAGCAGCCAATCCGGGACAGCAAACATTCAGTACTTC	CASSQSGTANIQYF
TRBV6-5	NA	TRBJ2-7	TRBD2	TGTGCCAGCAGACGACTAGCGGGAGCTGTATACGAGCAGTACTTC	CASRRLAGAVYEQYF
TRBV11-1	few	TRBJ2-2	TRBD1	TGTGCCAGCAGCTTACAGGGGGCGAACACCGGGGAGCTGTTTTTT	CASSLQGANTGELFF
TRBV9	NA	TRBJ2-7	TRBD1	TGTGCCAGCAGCGTAAGGGACAGGTGGTACGAGCAGTACTTC	CASSVRDRWYEQYF
TRBV15	NA	TRBJ2-1	TRBD1	TGTGCCACCAGCTTTGACAGGGGCTCCTACAATGAGCAGTTCTTC	CATSFDRGSYNEQFF
TRBV5-1	few	TRBJ2-2	NA	TGCGCCAGCAGCCTCGGACCCGGGGGCGGGGAGCTGTTTTTT	CASSLGPGGGELFF
TRBV6-5	NA	TRBJ1-1	NA	TGTGCCAGCAGTAGGCCACAGGGTAGGACTGAAGCTTTCTTT	CASSRPQGRTEAFF
TRBV9	NA	TRBJ2-7	NA	TGTGCCAGCAGCGCCGGCAGGGTGAGCGAGCAGTACTTC	CASSAGRVSEQYF
TRBV7-9	few	TRBJ2-3	NA	TGTGCCAGCAGCCAAGGACAGTTCACAGATACGCAGTATTTT	CASSQGQFTDTQYF